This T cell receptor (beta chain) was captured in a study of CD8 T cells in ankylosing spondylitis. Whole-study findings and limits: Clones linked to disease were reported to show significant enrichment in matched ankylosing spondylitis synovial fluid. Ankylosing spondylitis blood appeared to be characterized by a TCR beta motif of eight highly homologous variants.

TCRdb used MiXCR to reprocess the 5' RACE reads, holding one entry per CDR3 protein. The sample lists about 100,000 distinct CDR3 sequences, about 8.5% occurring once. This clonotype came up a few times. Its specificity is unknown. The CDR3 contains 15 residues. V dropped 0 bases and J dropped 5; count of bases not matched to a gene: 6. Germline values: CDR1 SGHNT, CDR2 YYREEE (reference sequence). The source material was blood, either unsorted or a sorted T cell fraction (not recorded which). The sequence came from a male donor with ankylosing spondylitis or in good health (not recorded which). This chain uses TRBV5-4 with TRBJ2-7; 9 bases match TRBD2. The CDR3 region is CASSLGGSGRNEQYF. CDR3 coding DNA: TGTGCCAGCAGCTTGGGGGGTAGCGGGAGAAACGAGCAGTACTTC.